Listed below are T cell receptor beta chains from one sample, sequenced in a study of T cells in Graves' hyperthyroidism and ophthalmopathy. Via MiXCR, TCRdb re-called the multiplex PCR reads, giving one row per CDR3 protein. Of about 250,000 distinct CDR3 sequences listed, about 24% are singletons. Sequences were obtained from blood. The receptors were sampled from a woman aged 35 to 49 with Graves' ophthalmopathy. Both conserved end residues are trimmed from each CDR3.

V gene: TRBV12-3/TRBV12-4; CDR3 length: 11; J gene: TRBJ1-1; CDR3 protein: ASSSTGRSEAF
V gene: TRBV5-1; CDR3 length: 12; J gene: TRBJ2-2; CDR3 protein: ASSSTGTTGELF
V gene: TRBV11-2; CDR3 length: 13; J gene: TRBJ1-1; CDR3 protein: ASTLMGRENTEAF
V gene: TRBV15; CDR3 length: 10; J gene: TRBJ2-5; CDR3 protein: ATSRGGGTQY
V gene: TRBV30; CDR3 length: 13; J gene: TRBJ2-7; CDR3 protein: AWSDTWTGSYEQY
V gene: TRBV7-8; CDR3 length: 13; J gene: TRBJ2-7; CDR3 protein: ASSTFTRSSYEQY
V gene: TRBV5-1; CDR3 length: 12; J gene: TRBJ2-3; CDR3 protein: ASSPAGGRDTQY
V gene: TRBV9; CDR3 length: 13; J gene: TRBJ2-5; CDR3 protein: ASSAPGQGKETQY
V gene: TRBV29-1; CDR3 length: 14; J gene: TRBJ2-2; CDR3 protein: SARGPFKGNTGELF
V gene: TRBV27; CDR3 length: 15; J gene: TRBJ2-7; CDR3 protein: ASSRTGAITSTYEQY
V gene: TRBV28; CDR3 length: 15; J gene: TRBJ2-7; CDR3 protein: ASSPLAGGTITYEQY
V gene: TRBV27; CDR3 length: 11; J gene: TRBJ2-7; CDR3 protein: ASSYTEGNEQY
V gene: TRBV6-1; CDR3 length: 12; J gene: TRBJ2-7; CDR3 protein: ASSERGGFFEQY
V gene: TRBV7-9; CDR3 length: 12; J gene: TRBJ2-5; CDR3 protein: ASSRAGGKETQY
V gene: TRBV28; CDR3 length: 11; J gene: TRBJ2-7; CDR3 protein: ASTGTHPYEQY
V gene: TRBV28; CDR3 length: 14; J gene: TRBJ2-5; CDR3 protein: ASSPHGTGTGETQY
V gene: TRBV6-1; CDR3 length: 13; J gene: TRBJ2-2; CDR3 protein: ASSERSGSAGELF
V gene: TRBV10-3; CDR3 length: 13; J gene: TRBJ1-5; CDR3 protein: AISEPGGRDQPQH
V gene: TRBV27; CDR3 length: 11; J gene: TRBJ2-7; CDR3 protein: ASHASGSHEQY
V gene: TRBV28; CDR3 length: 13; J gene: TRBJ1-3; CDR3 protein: ASNWELNSGNTIY
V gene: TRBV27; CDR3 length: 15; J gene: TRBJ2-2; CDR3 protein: ASSPGRLAGVTGELF
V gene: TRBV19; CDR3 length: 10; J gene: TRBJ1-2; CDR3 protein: ASSKSEVGYT
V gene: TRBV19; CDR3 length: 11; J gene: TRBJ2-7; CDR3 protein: ASSIWGPYEQY
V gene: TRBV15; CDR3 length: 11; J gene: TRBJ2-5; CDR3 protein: ATSTTMGETQY
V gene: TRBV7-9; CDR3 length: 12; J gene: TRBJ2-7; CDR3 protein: ASSLYREGLEQY
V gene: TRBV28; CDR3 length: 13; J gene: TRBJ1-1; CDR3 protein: ASSPQGALNTEAF
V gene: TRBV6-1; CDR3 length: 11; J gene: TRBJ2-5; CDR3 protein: ASREPGTETQY
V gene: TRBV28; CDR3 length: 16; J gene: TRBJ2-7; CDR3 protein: ASSFQPSGSVISYEQY
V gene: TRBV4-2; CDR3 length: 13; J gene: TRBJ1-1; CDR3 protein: ASSQEGSMNTEAF
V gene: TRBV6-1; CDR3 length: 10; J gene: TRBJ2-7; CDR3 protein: ASRTTEYEQY
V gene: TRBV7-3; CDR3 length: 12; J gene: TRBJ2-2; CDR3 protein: ASSGQGNTGELF
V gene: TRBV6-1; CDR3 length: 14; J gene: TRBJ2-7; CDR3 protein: ASSERTSGRGYEQY
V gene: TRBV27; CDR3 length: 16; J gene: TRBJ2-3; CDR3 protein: ASSYNPGGGTRTDTQY
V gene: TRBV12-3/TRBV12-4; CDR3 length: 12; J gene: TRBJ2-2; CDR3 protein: ASSLAPASGELF
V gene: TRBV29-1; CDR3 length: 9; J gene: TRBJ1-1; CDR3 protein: SPTVGSEAF
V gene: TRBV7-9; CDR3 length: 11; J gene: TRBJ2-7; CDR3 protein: ASSSDRDNEQY
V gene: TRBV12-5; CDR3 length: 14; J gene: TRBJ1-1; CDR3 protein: ASVLGQVFLGPEAF